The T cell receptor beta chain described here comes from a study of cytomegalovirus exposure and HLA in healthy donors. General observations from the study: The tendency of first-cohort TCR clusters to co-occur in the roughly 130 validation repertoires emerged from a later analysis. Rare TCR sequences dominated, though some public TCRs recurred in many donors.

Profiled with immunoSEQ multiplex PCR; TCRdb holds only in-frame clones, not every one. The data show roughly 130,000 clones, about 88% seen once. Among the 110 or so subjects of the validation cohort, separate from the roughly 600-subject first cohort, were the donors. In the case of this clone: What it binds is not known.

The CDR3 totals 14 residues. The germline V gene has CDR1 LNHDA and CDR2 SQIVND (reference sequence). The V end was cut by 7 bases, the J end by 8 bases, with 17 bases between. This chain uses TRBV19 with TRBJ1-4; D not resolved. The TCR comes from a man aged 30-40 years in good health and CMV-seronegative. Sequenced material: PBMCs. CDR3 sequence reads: CASKRLGSTEKLFF. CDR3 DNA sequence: TGTGCCAGTAAGAGGTTAGGGAGCACCGAAAAACTGTTTTTT.